This T cell receptor beta chain was retrieved from a study of blood T cell repertoires in COVID-19. The assay was immunoSEQ multiplex PCR, and TCRdb's table has in-frame clones only and misses some. The sample holds about 16,000 clones; approximately 91% are singletons and the top ten take 24%. The TCR sequence derives from a man in his sixties with acute or convalescent COVID-19. The sample was peripheral blood.

The CDR3 region has the DNA TGTGCCAGCAGACGGGACAGGGGGCAGGATGAAAAACTGTTTTTT. This sequence encodes CASRRDRGQDEKLFF. The chain carries TRBV27 and TRBJ1-4; 12 bases fit TRBD1. V shed 6 bases and J 6 bases; nucleotides not matched to a gene: 5. Germline V gene lookup returns CDR1 MNHEY and CDR2 SMNVEV (reference sequence). This CDR3 is 15 amino acids long.